This entry lists 8 T cell receptor beta chains sequenced from one sample in a study of shared clonotypes between healthy human individuals. Clones were sequenced by immunoSEQ multiplex PCR, and TCRdb holds only the in-frame ones, with some missing. This table holds 300,000 to 400,000 clones, around 86% found once. The sequenced material came from memory CD8+ T cells sorted from blood. Regarding subset: CD45RO+ cells pooled with CCR7-negative TemRA cells. The receptors here all came from a man between 18 and 35 years old in good health.

J is TRBJ2-7 and V is TRBV11-2; 8 positions agree with TRBD1. V shed 2 bases and J 2 bases; nucleotides not matched to a gene: 5. The CDR3 totals 15 residues. The germline gives CDR1 SGHAT, CDR2 FQNNGV. CDR3 nucleotides: TGTGCCAGCAGCTTATCGGACAGGGCCACCTACGAGCAGTACTTC. Protein sequence: CASSLSDRATYEQYF.

This rearrangement joins TRBV27 to TRBJ1-6, with D possibly matching TRBD1 (5 bases). V shed 6 bases and J shed 5 bases, with 17 bases lying between them. From germline, CDR1 is MNHEY and CDR2 SMNVEV (reference sequence). This CDR3 comprises 16 residues. The CDR3 DNA reads as TGTGCCAGCAGAATTGGGCCGGGGGGTAATAATTCACCCCTCCACTTT. Protein sequence: CASRIGPGGNNSPLHF.

This chain connects TRBV28 to TRBJ2-3, with 10 bases that match TRBD2. This CDR3 contains 17 residues. Germline V CDR1 and CDR2: MDHEN, SYDVKM. V dropped 1 base and J dropped 5; count of bases not matched to a gene: 9. CDR3 nucleotides: TGTGCCAGCAGTTTATCTACCCCAGCGGGGGGGGTAGATACGCAGTATTTT. Residues: CASSLSTPAGGVDTQYF.

The V call is TRBV6-1, the J call TRBJ2-5; D ambiguous. Trimming pared 4 bases from V and 5 bases from J, leaving 11 bases between. The germline V gene encodes CDR1 MNHNS and CDR2 SASEGT. The CDR3 is made up of 13 amino acids. The CDR3 reads CASSVSVFETQYF. The DNA of the CDR3 is TGTGCCAGCAGTGTATCAGTTTTCGAGACCCAGTACTTC.

This clone was seen a few times. This chain uses TRBV7-3 with TRBJ2-3; a possible D gene is TRBD1 (5 bases). Germline-derived CDR1 and CDR2 are SGHTA and FQGTGA. The CDR3 spans 12 residues. Trimming left V 5 bases short and J 5 bases short, with 8 bases between. CDR3 in DNA: TGTGCCAGCAGCAGGGGCGGAGATACGCAGTATTTT. It translates to CASSRGGDTQYF.

The V gene is TRBV7-9, the J gene TRBJ1-2; TRBD1 aligns across 8 bases. The ends lost 4 bases at V and 8 bases at J; junction bases unmatched: 6. CDR1 is SEHNR, CDR2 FQNEAQ, per germline (reference sequence). This CDR3 has 13 residues. The CDR3 sequence: CASSSGQGGGYTF. As DNA, the CDR3 is TGTGCCAGCAGCTCTGGACAGGGAGGAGGCTACACCTTC.

This clone was recorded many times. V and J are TRBV9 and TRBJ2-3; the match to TRBD2 covers 12 bases. V shed 1 base and J 4 bases; nucleotides not matched to a gene: 4. CDR1 is SGDLS, CDR2 YYNGEE, per germline. This CDR3 is built from 16 residues. CDR3 residues: CASSVTSGGLSDTQYF. CDR3 sequence (DNA): TGTGCCAGCAGCGTAACTAGCGGGGGGCTCTCAGATACGCAGTATTTT. Combining the CDR3 with reference TRBV9 and TRBJ2-3 gives the whole variable domain DSGVTQTPKHLITATGQRVTLRCSPRSGDLSVYWYQQSLDQGLQFLIQYYNGEERAKGNILERFSAQQFPDLHSELNLSSLELGDSALYFCASSVTSGGLSDTQYFGPGTRLTVL.

This sequence joins TRBV27 and TRBJ1-2, with D possibly TRBD1 on 5 matching bases. Trimming cost V 1 base and J 2 bases, with 14 bases left between them. CDR3 length: 16 residues. The V gene's germline CDR1 is MNHEY and CDR2 SMNVEV (reference sequence). CDR3 amino acids: CASSLYGGTSNYGYTF. CDR3 nucleotides: TGTGCCAGCAGTTTATATGGGGGAACATCAAACTATGGCTACACCTTC.